One and the same sample provided the 10 T cell receptor beta chains below, sequenced in a study of blood T cells in healthy people across ages. For the second PCR, which ran for about 7 to 12 cycles, a sample-barcoded 5' primer and a J-beta primer mix were used. MiXCR, run by TCRdb on the 5' RACE reads, gives a single entry per CDR3 protein. The sample comprises roughly 1,700,000 distinct CDR3 sequences, roughly 30% of which are singletons, and about 7.7% rests with the top ten. Sequencing was performed on blood. The receptors here all came from a woman in her thirties in good health.

V and J are TRBV28 and TRBJ1-2; no clear D. In germline, CDR1 is MDHEN, CDR2 SYDVKM. The germline V and J ends were trimmed by 3 bases and 6 bases, with 14 bases remaining between them. This CDR3 has 14 amino acids. CDR3 sequence: CASSFVEVSDGYTF. DNA of the CDR3: TGTGCCAGCAGTTTTGTTGAGGTCTCCGATGGCTACACCTTC.

J is TRBJ2-5 and V is TRBV10-3, with D uncertain. Trimming removed 10 bases from V and 3 bases from J, with 12 bases in between. Per the germline V gene, CDR1 is ENHRY and CDR2 is SYGVKD. This CDR3 region has 12 residues. The CDR3 bases are TGTGCCAGCGGATCCCTTGAAGAGACCCAGTACTTC. Residues: CASGSLEETQYF.

Note on this clonotype: A much bigger clone sits one base away, suggesting this may be a read error. The rearrangement links TRBV7-2 to TRBJ2-7; 11 nucleotides line up with TRBD2. Germline CDR1 SGHTA, CDR2 FQGNSA. CDR3 length equals 14 residues. Unmatched junction bases numbered 6, after V lost 8 bases and J lost 3 bases. Here the CDR3 reads CASLHGTSGYEQYF. As DNA, the CDR3 is TGTGCCAGCCTGCACGGGACTAGCGGCTACGAGCAGTACTTC. Full variable domain (rest looked up from reference TRBV7-2 and TRBJ2-7): GAGVSQSPSNKVTEKGKDVELRCDPISGHTALYWYRQSLGQGLEFLIYFQGNSAPDKSGLPSDRFSAERTGGSVSTLTIQRTQQEDSAVYLCASLHGTSGYEQYFGPGTRLTVT.

The chain is built from TRBV5-1 and TRBJ2-1; D gene uncertain. The CDR3 extends over 13 amino acids. Trimming shortened V by 4 bases and J by 10 bases, and 15 bases separated the two germline ends. Germline assignment: CDR1 SGHRS and CDR2 YFSETQ. This CDR3 reads CASSLEASLEQFF. CDR3 DNA sequence: TGCGCCAGCAGCCTGGAAGCGTCTTTAGAGCAGTTCTTC.

This clonotype came up a few times. CDR3 amino acids: CASEDRDTNYGYTF. Here the CDR3 DNA reads TGTGCCAGCGAGGACAGGGACACTAACTATGGCTACACCTTC. V usage is TRBV12-3 or TRBV12-4 and J usage is TRBJ1-2; 8 nucleotides line up with TRBD1. V lost 8 bases and J lost 0; bases outside the gene matches: 5. CDR3 length: 14 amino acids.

The chain carries TRBV20-1 and TRBJ2-7; D is perhaps TRBD1 (5 bases). Germline V gives CDR1 DFQATT, CDR2 SNEGSKA (reference sequence). This CDR3 region has 14 residues. The V end lost 3 bases, the J end lost 7 bases, and 19 bases lay between the germline ends. CDR3 bases: TGCAGTGCTAGGAAGGACAATAACCCCGGGGAGCAGTACTTC. Translating gives CSARKDNNPGEQYF.

The genes are TRBV6-6 and TRBJ1-4; D is unclear. Trimming pared 0 bases from V and 10 bases from J, leaving 15 bases between. Germline V gives CDR1 MNHNY, CDR2 SVGAGI (reference sequence). CDR3 length: 15 amino acids. The DNA of the CDR3 is TGTGCCAGCAGTTACTCGAGGTCCCCCCCGGGAAAACTGTTTTTT. Protein sequence: CASSYSRSPPGKLFF.

Note on this clonotype: Just one base apart from a much larger clone, this may be a read error. This rearrangement joins TRBV7-2 to TRBJ2-4, with D hard to call. The germline V gene encodes CDR1 SGHTA and CDR2 FQGNSA. V shed 0 bases and J shed 13 bases, with 16 bases lying between them. CDR3 length: 14 residues. The CDR3 spells CASSLALGIYAQYF. The CDR3 bases are TGTGCCAGCAGCTTAGCGCTGGGGATCTACGCGCAGTACTTC. Supplemented by reference TRBV7-2 and TRBJ2-4, the full variable domain reads GAGVSQSPSNKVTEKGKDVELRCDPISGHTALYWYRQSLGQGLEFLIYFQGNSAPDKSGLPSDRFSAERTGGSVSTLTIQRTQQEDSAVYLCASSLALGIYAQYFGAGTRLSVL.

CDR3 bases: TGTGCCAGCAGCTTAGCGGCTAGCGCCTACAATGAGCAGTTCTTC. The encoded protein is CASSLAASAYNEQFF. The chain employs TRBV7-8 and TRBJ2-1, with D tentatively TRBD2 (6 bases). V dropped 0 bases and J dropped 2 bases, with 8 bases sitting between them. The CDR3 covers 15 residues. CDR1 and CDR2 from the germline V gene are SGHVS and FQNEAQ.

On this clonotype: One base away lies a much larger clone, so this may be a sequencing read error. V is TRBV29-1 and J is TRBJ2-7, with no clear D. Germline CDR1 reads SQVTM; CDR2 reads ANQGSEA. This CDR3 spans 14 amino acids. V lost 1 base and J 7 bases, leaving 17 bases between the germline ends. In DNA form, the CDR3 reads TGCAGCGTTGAAGGTTCGGCGGCCTACAATGAGCAGTACTTC. It encodes CSVEGSAAYNEQYF.